This is a list of T cell receptor beta chains from one sample in a study of monozygotic twins with inflammatory bowel disease. TCRdb re-called the 5' RACE reads; every CDR3 protein appears as one record, without DNA. This sample's table has about 300,000 distinct CDR3 sequences. Source material: blood. These receptors were obtained from a human donor with ulcerative colitis or Crohn's disease, or a healthy co-twin of an affected twin (not recorded which). Both conserved end residues are part of each CDR3.

TRBV5-1	TRBJ2-1	CASSFKGATTNEQFF
TRBV29-1	TRBJ2-7	CSARIAGGPGEQYF
TRBV2	TRBJ2-3	CASSVGLSSTDTQYF
TRBV4-3	TRBJ2-1	CASSQDGDRGVDNEQFF
TRBV9	TRBJ1-6	CASSGGQGLGNSPLHF
TRBV5-4	TRBJ2-5	CASRMGNKETQYF
TRBV6-5	TRBJ2-7	CASSTRLPGHFYEQYF
TRBV12-3/TRBV12-4	TRBJ1-3	CASSRRRDRFSGNTIYF
TRBV7-2	TRBJ2-7	CASSFSGGLLEQYF
TRBV19	TRBJ2-7	CASSMRRNYEQYF
TRBV12-3/TRBV12-4	TRBJ2-1	CASTVGGRNEQFF
TRBV20-1	TRBJ2-3	CSARSSGDTQYF
TRBV7-2	TRBJ2-2	CASTGTLLTGELFF
TRBV27	TRBJ2-6	CASSWSGANVLTF
TRBV5-4	TRBJ2-2	CASSLLTDTGELFF
TRBV4-3	TRBJ2-7	CASSKQSSYEQYF
TRBV20-1	TRBJ2-7	CSAPPRTSSYEQYF
TRBV7-2	TRBJ2-3	CASTLRRDTQYF
TRBV20-1	TRBJ2-3	CSAQDRGGTDTQYF
TRBV9	TRBJ1-4	CASSVAQDYKLFF
TRBV10-3	TRBJ2-2	CAISEVGGRPDYTGELFF
TRBV7-2	TRBJ2-3	CASSLGVGYTDTQYF
TRBV9	TRBJ2-5	CASSASVQGGYQETQYF
TRBV20-1	TRBJ1-1	CSARAPGQGQTEAFF
TRBV7-2	TRBJ1-5	CASSFRGEPQHF
TRBV29-1	TRBJ2-3	CSVDPQGQGTQYF
TRBV27	TRBJ2-7	CASRGTSGSLTFEQYF
TRBV10-3	TRBJ2-3	CAIARDYGTQYF
TRBV5-1	TRBJ2-7	CASRGFTGIVADEQYF
TRBV5-1	TRBJ1-2	CASSLDSSYGYTF
TRBV5-1	TRBJ2-1	CASSLVGVDEQFF
TRBV5-1	TRBJ2-1	CASYLTQVNEQFF
TRBV13	TRBJ1-6	CASSLASYNSPLHF
TRBV20-1	TRBJ2-5	CSADIAQETQYF
TRBV20-1	TRBJ2-2	CSAGAGRKTGELFF
TRBV10-3	TRBJ2-5	CAISESRHGETQYF
TRBV6-6	TRBJ1-5	CVSSHLEGNQPQHF
TRBV7-8	TRBJ2-6	CASSSRQPRATLTGANVLTF
TRBV29-1	TRBJ2-7	CSVEDPIGTSGSSYEQYF
TRBV27	TRBJ1-5	CASRQRTGGAGQPQHF